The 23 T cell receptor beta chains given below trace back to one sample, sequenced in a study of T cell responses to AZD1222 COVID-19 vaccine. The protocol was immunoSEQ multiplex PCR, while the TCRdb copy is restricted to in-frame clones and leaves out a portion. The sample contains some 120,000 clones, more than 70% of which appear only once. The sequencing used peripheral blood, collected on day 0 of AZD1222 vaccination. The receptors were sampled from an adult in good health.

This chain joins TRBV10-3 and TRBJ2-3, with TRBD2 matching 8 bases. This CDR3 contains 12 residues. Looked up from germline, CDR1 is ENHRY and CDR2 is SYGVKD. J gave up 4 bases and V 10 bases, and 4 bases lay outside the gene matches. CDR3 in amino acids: CATTSAPDTQYF. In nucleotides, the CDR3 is TGTGCCACGACTAGCGCCCCAGATACGCAGTATTTT.

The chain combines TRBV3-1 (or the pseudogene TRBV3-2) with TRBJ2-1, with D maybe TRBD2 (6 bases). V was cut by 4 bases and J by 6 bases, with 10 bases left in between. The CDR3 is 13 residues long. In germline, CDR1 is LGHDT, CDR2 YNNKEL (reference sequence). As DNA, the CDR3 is TGTGCCAGCAGCCCGACTAGTCCCAATGAGCAGTTCTTC. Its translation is CASSPTSPNEQFF.

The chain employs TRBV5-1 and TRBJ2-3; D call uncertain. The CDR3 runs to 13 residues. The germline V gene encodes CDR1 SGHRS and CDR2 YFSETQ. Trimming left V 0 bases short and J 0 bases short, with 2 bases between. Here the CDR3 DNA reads TGCGCCAGCAGCTTGGAAAGCACAGATACGCAGTATTTT. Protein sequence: CASSLESTDTQYF. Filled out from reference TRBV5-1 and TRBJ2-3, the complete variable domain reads KAGVTQTPRYLIKTRGQQVTLSCSPISGHRSVSWYQQTPGQGLQFLFEYFSETQRNKGNFPGRFSGRQFSNSRSEMNVSTLELGDSALYLCASSLESTDTQYFGPGTRLTVL.

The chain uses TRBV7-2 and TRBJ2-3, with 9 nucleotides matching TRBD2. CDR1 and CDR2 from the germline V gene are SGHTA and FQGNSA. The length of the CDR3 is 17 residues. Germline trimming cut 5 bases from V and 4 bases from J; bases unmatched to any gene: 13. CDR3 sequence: CASSKSMAGGPADTQYF. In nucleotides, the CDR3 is TGTGCCAGCAGCAAATCGATGGCGGGGGGGCCGGCAGATACGCAGTATTTT. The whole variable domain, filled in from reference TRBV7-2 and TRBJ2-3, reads GAGVSQSPSNKVTEKGKDVELRCDPISGHTALYWYRQSLGQGLEFLIYFQGNSAPDKSGLPSDRFSAERTGGSVSTLTIQRTQQEDSAVYLCASSKSMAGGPADTQYFGPGTRLTVL.

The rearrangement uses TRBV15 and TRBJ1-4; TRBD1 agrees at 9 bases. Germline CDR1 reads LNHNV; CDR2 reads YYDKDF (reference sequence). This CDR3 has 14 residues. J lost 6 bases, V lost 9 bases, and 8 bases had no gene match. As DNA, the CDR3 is TGTGCCACGAGGAGACAGGGGGTTGATGAAAAACTGTTTTTT. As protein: CATRRQGVDEKLFF.

Written as DNA, the CDR3 is TGTGCCAGCAGCTTAGTGCAGGGGGGAACTCAGCCCCAGCATTTT. It encodes CASSLVQGGTQPQHF. The chain employs TRBV7-2 and TRBJ1-5; 7 bases match TRBD1. CDR1 is SGHTA, CDR2 FQGNSA, per germline. The CDR3 totals 15 residues. V shed 1 base, J shed 6 bases, and the junction held 6 bases outside the gene matches.

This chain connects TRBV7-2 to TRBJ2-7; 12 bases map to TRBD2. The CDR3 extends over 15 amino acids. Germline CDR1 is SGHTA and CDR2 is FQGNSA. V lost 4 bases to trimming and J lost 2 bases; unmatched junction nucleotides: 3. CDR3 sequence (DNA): TGTGCCAGCAGCTCTACTAGCGGGGGGACCTACGAGCAGTACTTC. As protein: CASSSTSGGTYEQYF.

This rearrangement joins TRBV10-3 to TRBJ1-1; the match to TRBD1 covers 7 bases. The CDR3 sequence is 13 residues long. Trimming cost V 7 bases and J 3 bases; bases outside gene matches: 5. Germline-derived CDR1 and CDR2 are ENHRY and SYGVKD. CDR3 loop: CAINEDRDTEAFF. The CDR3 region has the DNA TGTGCCATCAACGAAGACAGGGACACTGAAGCTTTCTTT.

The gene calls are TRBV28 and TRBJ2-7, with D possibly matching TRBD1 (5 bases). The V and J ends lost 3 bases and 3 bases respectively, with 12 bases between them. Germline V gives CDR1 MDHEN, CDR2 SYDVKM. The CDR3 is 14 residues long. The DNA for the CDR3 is TGTGCCAGCAGTTTCAATGGGGCCAGCTACGAGCAGTACTTC. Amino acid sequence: CASSFNGASYEQYF.

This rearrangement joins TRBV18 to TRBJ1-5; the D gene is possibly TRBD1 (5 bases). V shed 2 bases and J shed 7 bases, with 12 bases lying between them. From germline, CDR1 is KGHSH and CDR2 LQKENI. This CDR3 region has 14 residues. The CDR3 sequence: CASSPSGGYQPQHF. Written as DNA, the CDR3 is TGTGCCAGCTCACCAAGTGGGGGGTACCAGCCCCAGCATTTT. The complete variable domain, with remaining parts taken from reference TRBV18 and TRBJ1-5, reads NAGVMQNPRHLVRRRGQEARLRCSPMKGHSHVYWYRQLPEEGLKFMVYLQKENIIDESGMPKERFSAEFPKEGPSILRIQQVVRGDSAAYFCASSPSGGYQPQHFGDGTRLSIL.

CDR3 in DNA: TGTGCCAGCAGCCCGATTCAGGGGGCCCAAAACACCATATATTTT. It encodes CASSPIQGAQNTIYF. The rearrangement links TRBV7-8 to TRBJ1-3, with TRBD1 identical over 8 bases. The germline gives CDR1 SGHVS, CDR2 FQNEAQ. The CDR3 is 15 residues long. V was clipped by 5 bases and J by 6 bases; unmatched bases: 9.

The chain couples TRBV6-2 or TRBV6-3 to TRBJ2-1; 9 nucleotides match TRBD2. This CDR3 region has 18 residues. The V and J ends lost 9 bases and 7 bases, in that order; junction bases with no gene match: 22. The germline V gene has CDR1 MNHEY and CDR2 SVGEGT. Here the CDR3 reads CASSPAAIRRGGLNEQFF. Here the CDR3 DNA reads TGTGCCAGTAGTCCCGCAGCTATACGGCGGGGGGGCCTTAATGAGCAGTTCTTC.

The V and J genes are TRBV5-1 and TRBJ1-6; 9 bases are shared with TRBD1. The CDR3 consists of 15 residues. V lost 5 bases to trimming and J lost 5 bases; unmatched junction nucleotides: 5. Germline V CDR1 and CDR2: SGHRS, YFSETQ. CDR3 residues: CASRPGDRDNSPLHF. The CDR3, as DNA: TGCGCCAGCAGACCCGGGGACAGGGATAATTCACCCCTCCACTTT.

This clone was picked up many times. CDR3 in DNA: TGTGCCAGCATTCCCGGGAAGGCCGCCAATCAGCCCCAGCATTTT. This sequence encodes CASIPGKAANQPQHF. The gene calls are TRBV6-4 and TRBJ1-5; D is uncertain. The length of the CDR3 is 15 residues. V was pared by 7 bases and J by 3 bases, with 16 bases between. Germline CDR1 MRHNA, CDR2 SNTAGT.

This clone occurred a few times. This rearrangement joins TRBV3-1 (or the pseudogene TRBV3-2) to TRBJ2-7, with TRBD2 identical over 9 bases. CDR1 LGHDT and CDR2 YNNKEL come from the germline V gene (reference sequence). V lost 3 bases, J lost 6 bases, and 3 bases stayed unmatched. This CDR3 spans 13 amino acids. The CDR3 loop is CASSQGSGGEQYF. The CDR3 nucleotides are TGTGCCAGCAGCCAGGGTAGCGGGGGCGAGCAGTACTTC.

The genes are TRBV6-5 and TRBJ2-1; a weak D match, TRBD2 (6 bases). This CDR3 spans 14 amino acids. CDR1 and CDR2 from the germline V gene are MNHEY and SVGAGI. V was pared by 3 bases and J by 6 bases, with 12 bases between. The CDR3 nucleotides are TGTGCCAGCAGTTATCCGGGACTGATCAATGAGCAGTTCTTC. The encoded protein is CASSYPGLINEQFF.

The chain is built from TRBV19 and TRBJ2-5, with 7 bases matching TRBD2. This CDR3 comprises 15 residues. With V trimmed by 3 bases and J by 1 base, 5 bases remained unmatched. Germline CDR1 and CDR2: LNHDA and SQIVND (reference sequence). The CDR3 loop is CASSIRLAAQETQYF. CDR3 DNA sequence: TGTGCCAGTAGTATTCGTCTAGCGGCCCAAGAGACCCAGTACTTC.

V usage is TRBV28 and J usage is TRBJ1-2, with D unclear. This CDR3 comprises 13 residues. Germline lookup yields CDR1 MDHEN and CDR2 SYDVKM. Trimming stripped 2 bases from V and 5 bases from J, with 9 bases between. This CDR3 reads CASSLPALYGYTF. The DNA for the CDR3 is TGTGCCAGCAGTTTACCTGCGCTGTATGGCTACACCTTC.

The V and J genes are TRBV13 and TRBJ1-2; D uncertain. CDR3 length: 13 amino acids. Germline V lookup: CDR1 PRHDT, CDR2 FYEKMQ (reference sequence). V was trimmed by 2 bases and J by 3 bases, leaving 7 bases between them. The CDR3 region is CASSLWEDYGYTF. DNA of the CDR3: TGTGCCAGCAGCTTATGGGAGGACTATGGCTACACCTTC.

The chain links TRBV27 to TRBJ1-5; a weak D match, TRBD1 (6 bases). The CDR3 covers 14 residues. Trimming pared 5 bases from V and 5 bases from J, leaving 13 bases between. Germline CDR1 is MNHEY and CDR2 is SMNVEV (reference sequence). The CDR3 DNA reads TGTGCCAGCAGTCCACGGACAGTTGATCAGCCCCAGCATTTT. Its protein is CASSPRTVDQPQHF.

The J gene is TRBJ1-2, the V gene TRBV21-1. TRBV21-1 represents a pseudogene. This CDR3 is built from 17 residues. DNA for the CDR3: TGTGCCAGCAGCAAAGCCCCCACCATAAAGGATTACTATGGCTACACCTTC. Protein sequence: CASSKAPTIKDYYGYTF.

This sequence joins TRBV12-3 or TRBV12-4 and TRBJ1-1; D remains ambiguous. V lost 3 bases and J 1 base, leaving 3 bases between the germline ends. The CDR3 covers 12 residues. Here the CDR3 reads CASSFGNTEAFF. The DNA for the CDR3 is TGTGCCAGCAGTTTTGGGAACACTGAAGCTTTCTTT.

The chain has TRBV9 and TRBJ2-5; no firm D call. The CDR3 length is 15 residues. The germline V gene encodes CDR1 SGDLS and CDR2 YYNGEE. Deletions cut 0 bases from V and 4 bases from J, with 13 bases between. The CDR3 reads CASSVAIGLVETQYF. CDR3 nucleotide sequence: TGTGCCAGCAGCGTAGCTATCGGGCTGGTAGAGACCCAGTACTTC. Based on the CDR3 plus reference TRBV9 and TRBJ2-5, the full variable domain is DSGVTQTPKHLITATGQRVTLRCSPRSGDLSVYWYQQSLDQGLQFLIQYYNGEERAKGNILERFSAQQFPDLHSELNLSSLELGDSALYFCASSVAIGLVETQYFGPGTRLLVL.